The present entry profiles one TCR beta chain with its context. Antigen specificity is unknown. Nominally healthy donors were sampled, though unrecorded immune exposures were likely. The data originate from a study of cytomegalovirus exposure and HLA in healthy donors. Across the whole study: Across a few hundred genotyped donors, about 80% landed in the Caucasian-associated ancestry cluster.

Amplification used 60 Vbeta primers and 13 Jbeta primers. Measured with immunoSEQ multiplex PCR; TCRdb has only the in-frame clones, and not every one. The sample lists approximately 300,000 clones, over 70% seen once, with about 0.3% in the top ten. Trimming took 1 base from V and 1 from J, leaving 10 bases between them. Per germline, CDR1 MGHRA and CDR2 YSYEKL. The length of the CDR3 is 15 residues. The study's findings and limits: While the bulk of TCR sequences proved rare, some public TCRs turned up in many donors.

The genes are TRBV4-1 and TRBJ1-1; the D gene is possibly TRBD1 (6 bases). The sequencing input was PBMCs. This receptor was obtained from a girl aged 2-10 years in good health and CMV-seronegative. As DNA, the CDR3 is TGCGCCAGCAGCCAAGTGGGACAAAAGAACACTGAAGCTTTCTTT. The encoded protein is CASSQVGQKNTEAFF.